A selection of T cell receptor beta chains follows, all from one sample in a study of shared clonotypes between healthy human individuals. Data came from immunoSEQ multiplex PCR; TCRdb stores just in-frame clones and leaves some out. The sample has about 2 million clones; 85% to 95% are singletons. Sequencing was done on a sample of naive CD4+ T cells sorted from blood. The receptors derive from a young man in good health. CDR3s include the opening cysteine and the closing phenylalanine or tryptophan. D genes are given only for firm matches. Clone sizes are given selectively: once, few, many, or a class where the clone is expanded.

TRBJ2-7 | TRBD2 | NA | TRBV18 | TGTGCCAGCTCACCACCGGGACTAGTTTCCCACGAGCAGTACTTC | CASSPPGLVSHEQYF
TRBJ2-7 | NA | NA | TRBV14 | TGTGCCAGCAGCCAAGTACCCCCAAAGGGTTGGTGGAGCGAGCAGTACTTC | CASSQVPPKGWWSEQYF
TRBJ2-3 | TRBD1 | NA | TRBV4-1 | TGCGCCAGCAGCCAAGAAGGGACAGGGGGCGTGGAAGATACGCAGTATTTT | CASSQEGTGGVEDTQYF
TRBJ2-7 | TRBD2 | NA | TRBV11-2 | TGTGCCAGCAGCCCCAGCGGGAGGCCTTCCGAGCAGTACTTC | CASSPSGRPSEQYF
TRBJ2-7 | TRBD1 | NA | TRBV6-6 | TGTGCCAGCAGTACCAGGGGGTTGGTGGACGAGCAGTACTTC | CASSTRGLVDEQYF
TRBJ1-2 | NA | NA | TRBV6-6 | TGTGCCAGCAGCCGACGGACAGACCATGGCTACACCTTC | CASSRRTDHGYTF
TRBJ1-5 | NA | NA | TRBV6-6 | TGTGCCAGCAGGGGGCTGGGCAATCAGCCCCAGCATTTT | CASRGLGNQPQHF
TRBJ2-7 | NA | NA | TRBV7-9 | TGTGCCAGCAGCCGCACACCCACGGAGGGCGAGCAGTACTTC | CASSRTPTEGEQYF
TRBJ1-1 | TRBD1 | NA | TRBV10-2 | TGCGCCAGCAGTGGAACAGGGGACACTGAAGCTTTCTTT | CASSGTGDTEAFF
TRBJ2-3 | NA | NA | TRBV5-1 | TGCGCCAGCAGCTTTGACACACAAAGCACAGATACGCAGTATTTT | CASSFDTQSTDTQYF
TRBJ2-6 | TRBD1 | NA | TRBV28 | TGTGCCAGCAGCGGCCCGAGGGGGCTCCCTGACTCTGGGGCCAACGTCCTGACTTTC | CASSGPRGLPDSGANVLTF
TRBJ2-7 | NA | NA | TRBV19 | TGTGCCAGTAGTATTCGGCCCGCCGGACCCTACGAGCAGTACTTC | CASSIRPAGPYEQYF
TRBJ1-1 | NA | NA | TRBV7-2 | TGTGCCAGCAGCTCCCGCCAGACGTTGGAAGCTTTCTTT | CASSSRQTLEAFF
TRBJ2-2 | TRBD2 | once | TRBV6-1 | TGTGCCAGCAGTGACAGCGGGAGGGTCACCGGGGAGCTGTTTTTT | CASSDSGRVTGELFF
TRBJ2-1 | NA | NA | TRBV9 | TGTGCCAGCAGCGAAGTACAGGGTGAGATCTACAATGAGCAGTTCTTC | CASSEVQGEIYNEQFF
TRBJ2-7 | NA | NA | TRBV6-6 | TGTGCCAGCGCCGGCGTTTCGTCTACGATGCAGTACTTC | CASAGVSSTMQYF
TRBJ2-3 | NA | NA | TRBV11-3 | TGTGCCAGCGGGAATCCCGGGACAGATACGCAGTATTTT | CASGNPGTDTQYF